The present entry profiles one T cell receptor beta chain with its context. What it binds is not known. Germline lookup yields CDR1 SGHNT and CDR2 YYREEE (reference sequence). The CDR3 sequence is 15 residues long. The V gene lost 4 bases and the J gene lost 4 bases, with 18 bases spanning the gap. The data stem from a study of cytomegalovirus exposure and HLA in healthy donors. General study findings and limits: Earlier findings revealed that most TCR beta V segments proved productive either about 90% or about 30% of the time. Generally TCR sequences proved uncommon, though certain public TCRs appeared in numerous donors.

PCR employed 60 Vbeta and 13 Jbeta primers. Profiled with immunoSEQ multiplex PCR; TCRdb holds only in-frame clones, not every one. The sample lists under 150,000 clones; approximately 84% were seen once. The chain has TRBV5-4 and TRBJ2-7; possible D gene TRBD1, 6 bases. The TCR comes from a woman between 18 and 30 years old in good health and CMV-seronegative. What was sequenced was PBMCs. CDR3 protein: CASSGTGHGWYEQYF. DNA of the CDR3: TGTGCCAGCAGCGGTACGGGACACGGCTGGTACGAGCAGTACTTC.